The T cell receptor (beta chain) under discussion was sequenced for a study of OX40 agonist ivuxolimab in advanced cancers. Losses at the gene ends were 5 bases for V and 6 bases for J; bases not matched to a gene: 7. CDR1 MNHEY and CDR2 SMNVEV come from the germline V gene (reference sequence). This CDR3 contains 15 residues. Sequencing was performed with immunoSEQ multiplex PCR; in TCRdb, only in-frame clones are kept and a portion is missing. The sample has some 68,000 clones; about 90% are singletons. The TCR originated in an adult with an advanced solid tumor such as melanoma, head and neck, liver or kidney cancer. This specimen consisted of CD4+ or CD8+ T cells sorted from blood, obtained in a trial of the OX40 agonist ivuxolimab. The rearrangement joins TRBV27 to TRBJ1-2, with 12 bases fitting TRBD1. CDR3 protein: CASSDRDRGPHGYTF. In DNA, the CDR3 is TGTGCCAGCAGTGACCGGGACAGGGGGCCCCATGGCTACACCTTC.